This T cell receptor (beta chain) emerged from a study of T cells after yellow fever vaccination. With 1 base removed from V and 6 bases from J, the gap between germline ends came to 12 bases. Germline V CDR1 and CDR2: SGHVS, FNYEAQ. The CDR3 is made up of 14 amino acids. From the 5' RACE reads, TCRdb called clonotypes with MiXCR, one entry per CDR3 protein. The sample consists of under 600,000 distinct CDR3 sequences, approximately 13% of them appearing once. The sequence was collected from a man aged 30 to 45 who received the YFV17D yellow fever vaccine. The rearrangement uses TRBV7-6 and TRBJ2-5; D gene unclear. This sample comprised PBMCs, obtained on the day of the yellow fever booster vaccination. The CDR3 DNA sequence: TGTGCCAGCAGCTTAGTATCGCCAGGCCAGACCCAGTACTTC. Translation gives CASSLVSPGQTQYF.